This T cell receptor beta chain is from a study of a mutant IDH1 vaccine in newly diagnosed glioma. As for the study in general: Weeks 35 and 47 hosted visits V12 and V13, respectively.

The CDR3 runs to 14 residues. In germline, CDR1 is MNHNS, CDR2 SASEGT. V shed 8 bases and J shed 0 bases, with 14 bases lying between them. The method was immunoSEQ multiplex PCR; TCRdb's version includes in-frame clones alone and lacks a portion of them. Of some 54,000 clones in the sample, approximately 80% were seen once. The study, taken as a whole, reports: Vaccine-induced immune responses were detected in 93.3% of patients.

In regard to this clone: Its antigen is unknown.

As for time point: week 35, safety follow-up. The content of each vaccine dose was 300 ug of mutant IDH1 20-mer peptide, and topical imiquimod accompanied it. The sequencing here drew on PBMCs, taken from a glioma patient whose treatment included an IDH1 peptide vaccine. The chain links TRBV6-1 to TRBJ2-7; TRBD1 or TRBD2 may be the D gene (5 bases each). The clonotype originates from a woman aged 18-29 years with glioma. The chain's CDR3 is CASEGTGPSYEQYF. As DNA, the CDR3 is TGTGCCAGCGAAGGGACGGGGCCCTCCTACGAGCAGTACTTC.